This section outlines one TCR beta chain sequence together with its context. The data belong to a study of identical twins. Template switching added a universal primer site, and cDNA bore unique molecular identifiers. In TCRdb, the 5' RACE reads were re-called with MiXCR into one record per CDR3 protein. The sample includes approximately 190,000 distinct CDR3 sequences, around 15% of them seen just once. Germline assignment: CDR1 MNHNS and CDR2 SASEGT. V lost 6 bases to trimming and J lost 8 bases; unmatched junction nucleotides: 7. This CDR3 spans 15 amino acids. The sample also formed part of further work on T cells expressing NK-cell markers. This second study says: Most of the eight sequenced donors were classified as HCMV-seropositive, and one was classified as seronegative.

This receptor was obtained from a woman younger than 35 in good health. Source material: CD8+ T cells sorted from blood. The chain has TRBV6-1 and TRBJ2-1; 13 bases agree with TRBD2. The CDR3 DNA sequence: TGTGCCAGCAGGCCCACTAGCGGGAGGGCCGATGAGCAGTTCTTC. Its translation: CASRPTSGRADEQFF.